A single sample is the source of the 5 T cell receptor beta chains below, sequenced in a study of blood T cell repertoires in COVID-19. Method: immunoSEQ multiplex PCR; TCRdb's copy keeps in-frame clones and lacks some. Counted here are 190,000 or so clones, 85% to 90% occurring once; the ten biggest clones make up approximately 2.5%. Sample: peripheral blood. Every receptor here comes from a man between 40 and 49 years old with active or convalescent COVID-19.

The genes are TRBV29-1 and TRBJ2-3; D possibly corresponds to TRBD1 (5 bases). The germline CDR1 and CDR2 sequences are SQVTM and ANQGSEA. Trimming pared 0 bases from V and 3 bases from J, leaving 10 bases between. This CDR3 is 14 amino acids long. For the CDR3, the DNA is TGCAGCGTTGAAGACCGACAGAGGACAGATACGCAGTATTTT. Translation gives CSVEDRQRTDTQYF.

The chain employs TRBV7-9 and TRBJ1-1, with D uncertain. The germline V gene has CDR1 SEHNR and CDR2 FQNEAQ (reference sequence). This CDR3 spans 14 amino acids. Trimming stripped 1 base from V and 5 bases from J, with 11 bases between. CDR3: CASSLELAGTEAFF. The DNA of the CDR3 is TGTGCCAGCAGCTTAGAGCTGGCGGGGACTGAAGCTTTCTTT. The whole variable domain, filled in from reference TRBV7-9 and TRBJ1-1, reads DTGVSQNPRHKITKRGQNVTFRCDPISEHNRLYWYRQTLGQGPEFLTYFQNEAQLEKSRLLSDRFSAERPKGSFSTLEIQRTEQGDSAMYLCASSLELAGTEAFFGQGTRLTVV.

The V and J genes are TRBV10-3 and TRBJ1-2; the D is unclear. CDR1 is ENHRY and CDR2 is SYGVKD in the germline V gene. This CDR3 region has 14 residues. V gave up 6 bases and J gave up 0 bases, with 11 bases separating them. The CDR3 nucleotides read TGTGCCATCAGCACCCAGGCCTCTAACTATGGCTACACCTTC. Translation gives CAISTQASNYGYTF.

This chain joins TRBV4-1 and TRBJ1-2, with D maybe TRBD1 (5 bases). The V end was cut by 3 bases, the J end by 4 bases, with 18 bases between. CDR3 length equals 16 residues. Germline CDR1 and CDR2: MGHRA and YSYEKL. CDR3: CASSQGTVGASYGYTF. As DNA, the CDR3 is TGCGCCAGCAGCCAGGGGACTGTTGGAGCCTCCTATGGCTACACCTTC.

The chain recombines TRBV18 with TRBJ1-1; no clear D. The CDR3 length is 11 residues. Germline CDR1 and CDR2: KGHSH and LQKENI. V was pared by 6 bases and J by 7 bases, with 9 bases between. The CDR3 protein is CASSLAGEAFF. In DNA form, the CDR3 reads TGTGCCAGCTCCCTGGCGGGTGAAGCTTTCTTT.